These 31 T cell receptor beta chains share one sample of origin, sequenced in a study of blood T cell repertoires in COVID-19. Clones were sequenced by immunoSEQ multiplex PCR, and TCRdb holds only the in-frame ones, with some missing. The sample lists around 70,000 clones, 65% to 85% occurring once. Sequenced material: peripheral blood. These receptors originate from a woman aged 45-60 years with acute or convalescent COVID-19.

The J gene is TRBJ1-1, the V gene TRBV10-2, with D perhaps matching TRBD1 (6 bases). Between the trimmed V and J ends, which lost 6 bases and 8 bases, there was a span of 10 bases. Per the germline V gene, CDR1 is WSHSY and CDR2 is SAAADI. This CDR3 region has 11 residues. The chain's CDR3 is CASSGQTEAFF. CDR3 sequence (DNA): TGCGCCAGCAGCGGACAGACCGAAGCTTTCTTT.

The rearrangement joins TRBV19 to TRBJ1-5, with D maybe TRBD1 (6 bases). Germline V lookup: CDR1 LNHDA, CDR2 SQIVND (reference sequence). The CDR3 length is 16 residues. V lost 3 bases to trimming and J lost 6 bases, with 18 bases between them. CDR3 sequence reads: CASSIVRGAQGQPQHF. For the CDR3, the DNA is TGTGCCAGTAGTATCGTCCGGGGGGCGCAAGGTCAGCCCCAGCATTTT.

The chain is built from TRBV5-4 and TRBJ2-7; 7 bases agree with TRBD1. This CDR3 spans 14 amino acids. Germline assignment: CDR1 SGHNT and CDR2 YYREEE (reference sequence). V gave up 5 bases and J gave up 0 bases; unmatched junction bases: 5. CDR3 protein: CASRREGASYEQYF. In DNA, the CDR3 is TGTGCCAGCAGGCGCGAGGGGGCCTCCTACGAGCAGTACTTC.

The V and J genes are TRBV7-8 and TRBJ1-2, with 10 nucleotides matching TRBD1. CDR3 length: 15 amino acids. The germline V gene encodes CDR1 SGHVS and CDR2 FQNEAQ. V lost 5 bases and J lost 4; bases outside the gene matches: 7. CDR3 in DNA: TGTGCCAGCAGCCTAACGGGACAGGGGTCCTATGGCTACACCTTC. Amino acids: CASSLTGQGSYGYTF. Using reference TRBV7-8 and TRBJ1-2 for the parts outside the CDR3, the full variable domain is GAGVSQSPRYKVAKRGQDVALRCDPISGHVSLFWYQQALGQGPEFLTYFQNEAQLDKSGLPSDRFFAERPEGSVSTLKIQRTQQEDSAVYLCASSLTGQGSYGYTFGSGTRLTVV.

This clone has only one observation. The chain has TRBV18 and TRBJ1-2; perhaps TRBD1 as D (5 bases). With 3 bases removed from V and 4 bases from J, the gap between germline ends came to 12 bases. CDR3 size: 14 residues. Looked up from germline, CDR1 is KGHSH and CDR2 is LQKENI. The CDR3 DNA follows: TGTGCCAGCTCACCGGGGGGATCTACCTATGGCTACACCTTC. Encoded protein: CASSPGGSTYGYTF.

The CDR3 region has the DNA TGCAGCGCTACCACGGACAGAAACTACGAGCAGTACTTC. Translated, it gives CSATTDRNYEQYF. The V call is TRBV29-1, the J call TRBJ2-7, with D tentatively TRBD1 (6 bases). Deletions cut 7 bases from V and 3 bases from J, with 16 bases between. Germline CDR1 reads SQVTM; CDR2 reads ANQGSEA. The CDR3 length is 13 residues.

This rearrangement joins TRBV5-1 to TRBJ2-7; TRBD1 matches at 7 bases. The trim removed 4 bases at V and 2 bases at J, leaving 6 bases unmatched. CDR1 and CDR2 (germline): SGHRS, YFSETQ. This CDR3 has 14 amino acids. CDR3 nucleotides: TGCGCCAGCAGCCAGGACAGGTCTACCTACGAGCAGTACTTC. This codes for CASSQDRSTYEQYF.

The chain has TRBV5-8 and TRBJ1-1; TRBD1 matches 11 bases. There are 17 residues in the CDR3. Germline loops: CDR1 SGHTS, CDR2 YDEGEE. Trimming at V came to 1 base and at J to 4 bases, leaving 9 bases not matched to a gene. CDR3 sequence: CASSLLSGQGVGTEAFF. The CDR3 DNA reads TGTGCCAGCAGCTTGTTGTCGGGACAGGGGGTTGGCACTGAAGCTTTCTTT.

This sequence joins TRBV21-1 and TRBJ2-3; the DNA was not compared with TRBD2, the D call given in the table. TRBV21-1 is recorded as a pseudogene. This CDR3 contains 14 residues. The CDR3 sequence: CASSKRRGPDTQYF. For the CDR3, the DNA is TGTGCCAGCAGCAAAAGGAGGGGCCCAGATACGCAGTATTTT.

CDR3 nucleotide sequence: TGTGCCAGCTCCGATTCTAGGTGGCGGAGCACAGATACGCAGTATTTT. Protein: CASSDSRWRSTDTQYF. The gene calls are TRBV5-6 and TRBJ2-3, with D unresolved. Looked up from germline, CDR1 is SGHDT and CDR2 is YYEEEE. V lost 7 bases and J 0 bases, leaving 18 bases between the germline ends. The CDR3 sequence is 16 residues long.

The chain joins TRBV19 to TRBJ2-5, with a tentative D call TRBD1 (6 bases). V gave up 4 bases and J gave up 3 bases, with 9 bases separating them. Germline CDR1 reads LNHDA; CDR2 reads SQIVND (reference sequence). The CDR3 runs to 13 residues. Here the CDR3 reads CASSSWTEETQYF. The CDR3 coding sequence is TGTGCCAGTAGTAGCTGGACAGAAGAGACCCAGTACTTC.

The V gene is TRBV7-7, the J gene TRBJ2-5, with D uncertain. The germline V gene has CDR1 SSHAT and CDR2 FNYEAQ (reference sequence). V gave up 5 bases and J gave up 0 bases, with 7 bases separating them. This CDR3 has 13 residues. The CDR3 loop is CASSQQHQETQYF. CDR3 in DNA: TGTGCCAGCAGCCAACAGCACCAAGAGACCCAGTACTTC.

V and J are TRBV21-1 and TRBJ1-2; the tabulated D call, TRBD1, remains unverified against the DNA. TRBV21-1 counts as a pseudogene. The CDR3 is 16 amino acids. As DNA, the CDR3 is TGTGCCAGCAGCGATGGGTTTCGGGACACGACGGGGGGCTACACCTTC. Its translation: CASSDGFRDTTGGYTF.

In this sample, this clone turned up once. This chain connects TRBV5-1 to TRBJ1-1, with 7 bases lining up with TRBD1. V was clipped by 5 bases and J by 6 bases; unmatched bases: 10. The CDR3 extends over 14 amino acids. From germline, CDR1 is SGHRS and CDR2 YFSETQ. The CDR3 region has the DNA TGCGCCAGCAGAATAACGACAGGGTGGTCTGAAGCTTTCTTT. Its protein is CASRITTGWSEAFF. The whole variable domain, remainder taken from reference TRBV5-1 and TRBJ1-1, is KAGVTQTPRYLIKTRGQQVTLSCSPISGHRSVSWYQQTPGQGLQFLFEYFSETQRNKGNFPGRFSGRQFSNSRSEMNVSTLELGDSALYLCASRITTGWSEAFFGQGTRLTVV.

The V and J genes are TRBV4-2 and TRBJ2-7, with 9 bases identical to TRBD2. V lost 1 base, J lost 1 base, and 5 bases stayed unmatched. In germline, CDR1 is LGHNA, CDR2 YNFKEQ. The CDR3 totals 16 residues. Written as DNA, the CDR3 is TGTGCCAGCAGCCAAGTCGGTAGCGGGGGTTCCTACGAGCAGTACTTC. Amino acid sequence: CASSQVGSGGSYEQYF.

The chain employs TRBV28 and TRBJ1-4; TRBD1 is a possible D gene (5 bases). Germline lookup yields CDR1 MDHEN and CDR2 SYDVKM. This CDR3 region has 15 residues. Trimming removed 4 bases from V and 8 bases from J, with 17 bases in between. CDR3 loop: CASSSAGGGGEKLFF. The CDR3 bases are TGTGCCAGCAGTTCCGCAGGCGGGGGAGGGGAAAAACTGTTTTTT.

The chain employs TRBV30 and TRBJ1-1; the match to TRBD1 covers 7 bases. Germline CDR1 reads GTSNPN; CDR2 reads SVGIG (reference sequence). V dropped 4 bases and J dropped 7; count of bases not matched to a gene: 12. The CDR3 is made up of 14 amino acids. CDR3 nucleotides: TGTGCCTGGAACGCCGGGACAGTAGACCATGAAGCTTTCTTT. It specifies CAWNAGTVDHEAFF.

With regard to this clone: Other DNA sequences in this sample translate to the same CDR3. V is TRBV9 and J is TRBJ1-1; D remains ambiguous. Germline V gene data show CDR1 as SGDLS and CDR2 as YYNGEE. Trimming cost V 0 bases and J 0 bases, with 6 bases left between them. This CDR3 has 14 amino acids. This chain's CDR3 is CASSVGQVNTEAFF. The DNA for the CDR3 is TGTGCCAGCAGCGTAGGTCAGGTGAACACTGAAGCTTTCTTT.

V gene TRBV15 combines with J gene TRBJ1-2; a possible D gene is TRBD1 (6 bases). Germline values: CDR1 LNHNV, CDR2 YYDKDF (reference sequence). This CDR3 has 15 amino acids. Trimming took 5 bases from V and 1 from J, leaving 14 bases between them. The CDR3 sequence is CATSFQQGINYGYTF. The CDR3 DNA reads as TGTGCCACCAGCTTTCAACAGGGCATTAACTATGGCTACACCTTC.

CDR3 region: CASRPTGNENEQFF. The CDR3 DNA reads TGTGCCAGCAGACCGACAGGGAACGAAAATGAGCAGTTCTTC. V is TRBV27 and J is TRBJ2-1; the match to TRBD1 covers 7 bases. V dropped 6 bases and J dropped 7; count of bases not matched to a gene: 9. This CDR3 comprises 14 residues. Germline values: CDR1 MNHEY, CDR2 SMNVEV (reference sequence).

The chain uses TRBV28 and TRBJ2-7; 9 bases match TRBD2. This CDR3 region has 17 residues. Germline CDR1 reads MDHEN; CDR2 reads SYDVKM. The V segment lost 3 bases and the J segment 3 bases; nucleotides outside the gene matches: 12. CDR3 region: CASSFIAGAGQDYEQYF. CDR3 nucleotides: TGTGCCAGCAGTTTCATAGCGGGAGCAGGTCAGGACTACGAGCAGTACTTC. Based on the CDR3 plus reference TRBV28 and TRBJ2-7, the full variable domain is DVKVTQSSRYLVKRTGEKVFLECVQDMDHENMFWYRQDPGLGLRLIYFSYDVKMKEKGDIPEGYSVSREKKERFSLILESASTNQTSMYLCASSFIAGAGQDYEQYFGPGTRLTVT.

The chain carries TRBV5-6 and TRBJ2-3, with TRBD2 matching over 13 bases. Germline CDR1 is SGHDT and CDR2 is YYEEEE. CDR3 length: 18 residues. V shed 0 bases and J 6 bases; nucleotides not matched to a gene: 10. In nucleotides, the CDR3 is TGTGCCAGCAGCTTGGCCGTCACGGGACTAGCGGGAACGGATACGCAGTATTTT. Translated, it gives CASSLAVTGLAGTDTQYF.

The chain combines TRBV18 with TRBJ1-2; tentatively, D is TRBD1 (5 bases). The germline gives CDR1 KGHSH, CDR2 LQKENI. The CDR3 has 13 amino acids. Trimming pared 1 base from V and 7 bases from J, leaving 10 bases between. The DNA for the CDR3 is TGTGCCAGCTCACCACTTGAAAGGGGTGGCTACACCTTC. Residues: CASSPLERGGYTF. Drawing the rest from reference TRBV18 and TRBJ1-2, the complete variable domain is NAGVMQNPRHLVRRRGQEARLRCSPMKGHSHVYWYRQLPEEGLKFMVYLQKENIIDESGMPKERFSAEFPKEGPSILRIQQVVRGDSAAYFCASSPLERGGYTFGSGTRLTVV.

The chain links TRBV9 to TRBJ2-1; 7 bases map to TRBD1. Losses at the gene ends were 2 bases for V and 1 base for J; bases not matched to a gene: 3. The CDR3 contains 15 residues. Germline V gives CDR1 SGDLS, CDR2 YYNGEE. In DNA form, the CDR3 reads TGTGCCAGCAGCGTCGGACAGGTATCCTACAATGAGCAGTTCTTC. This codes for CASSVGQVSYNEQFF.

The rearrangement uses TRBV6-6 and TRBJ1-5; TRBD1 is a possible D gene (6 bases). Germline CDR1 MNHNY, CDR2 SVGAGI (reference sequence). Trimming stripped 6 bases from V and 3 bases from J, with 30 bases between. The CDR3 consists of 20 residues. In nucleotides, the CDR3 is TGTGCCAGCAGCGCATTTCGAATGGACAGCCCTGCGCGGCCCAATCAGCCCCAGCATTTT. The encoded protein is CASSAFRMDSPARPNQPQHF.

The V gene is TRBV30, the J gene TRBJ2-4; D perhaps matches TRBD2 (7 bases). The CDR3 is 13 residues long. Germline V gene lookup returns CDR1 GTSNPN and CDR2 SVGIG (reference sequence). Trimming pared 5 bases from V and 6 bases from J, leaving 14 bases between. CDR3 amino acids: CAWGRGQGNIQYF. CDR3 nucleotide sequence: TGTGCCTGGGGGCGGGGGCAGGGAAACATTCAGTACTTC. Full variable domain (outside the CDR3, taken from reference TRBV30 and TRBJ2-4): SQTIHQWPATLVQPVGSPLSLECTVEGTSNPNLYWYRQAAGRGLQLLFYSVGIGQISSEVPQNLSASRPQDRQFILSSKKLLLSDSGFYLCAWGRGQGNIQYFGAGTRLSVL.

The V and J genes are TRBV7-9 and TRBJ1-3; D gene ambiguous. Looked up from germline, CDR1 is SEHNR and CDR2 is FQNEAQ (reference sequence). Trimming shortened V by 4 bases and J by 4 bases, and 8 bases separated the two germline ends. The CDR3 totals 13 residues. The CDR3 is CASSSLVGNTIYF. CDR3 nucleotides: TGTGCCAGCAGCTCCTTAGTCGGAAACACCATATATTTT. Together with reference TRBV7-9 and TRBJ1-3, the CDR3 gives the full variable domain: DTGVSQNPRHKITKRGQNVTFRCDPISEHNRLYWYRQTLGQGPEFLTYFQNEAQLEKSRLLSDRFSAERPKGSFSTLEIQRTEQGDSAMYLCASSSLVGNTIYFGEGSWLTVV.

The rearrangement joins TRBV10-3 to TRBJ2-3; 10 bases align to TRBD2. This CDR3 is built from 16 residues. CDR1 is ENHRY, CDR2 SYGVKD, per germline. The J segment lost 5 bases and the V segment lost 0 bases, leaving 5 bases of the junction unmatched. The CDR3 bases are TGTGCCATCAGTGAGTCCAGCGGGGGGGGCGGAGATACGCAGTATTTT. The encoded protein is CAISESSGGGGDTQYF.

This clone was picked up a small number of times. The rearrangement uses TRBV3-1 (or the pseudogene TRBV3-2) and TRBJ1-2; D remains ambiguous. The ends were cut back, 4 bases at V and 2 bases at J, with 8 bases in the middle. This CDR3 has 13 amino acids. CDR1 LGHDT and CDR2 YNNKEL come from the germline V gene (reference sequence). The CDR3 sequence: CASSPRGNYGYTF. The CDR3 DNA sequence: TGTGCCAGCAGCCCCCGAGGAAACTATGGCTACACCTTC.

The rearrangement joins TRBV28 to TRBJ2-7; a possible D gene is TRBD1 (6 bases). The CDR3 spans 14 residues. Germline CDR1 reads MDHEN; CDR2 reads SYDVKM. The ends were cut back, 7 bases at V and 0 bases at J, with 13 bases in the middle. The CDR3 sequence is CASTPGTNSYEQYF. In DNA, the CDR3 is TGTGCCAGCACCCCTGGGACAAACTCCTACGAGCAGTACTTC.

The chain joins TRBV5-4 to TRBJ2-7; 7 positions match TRBD2. Germline loops: CDR1 SGHNT, CDR2 YYREEE (reference sequence). This CDR3 spans 15 amino acids. The V segment lost 5 bases and the J segment 2 bases; nucleotides outside the gene matches: 10. The DNA of the CDR3 is TGTGCCAGCAGTCCTGGGGGGGACGCTGCCTACGAGCAGTACTTC. Its protein product is CASSPGGDAAYEQYF.